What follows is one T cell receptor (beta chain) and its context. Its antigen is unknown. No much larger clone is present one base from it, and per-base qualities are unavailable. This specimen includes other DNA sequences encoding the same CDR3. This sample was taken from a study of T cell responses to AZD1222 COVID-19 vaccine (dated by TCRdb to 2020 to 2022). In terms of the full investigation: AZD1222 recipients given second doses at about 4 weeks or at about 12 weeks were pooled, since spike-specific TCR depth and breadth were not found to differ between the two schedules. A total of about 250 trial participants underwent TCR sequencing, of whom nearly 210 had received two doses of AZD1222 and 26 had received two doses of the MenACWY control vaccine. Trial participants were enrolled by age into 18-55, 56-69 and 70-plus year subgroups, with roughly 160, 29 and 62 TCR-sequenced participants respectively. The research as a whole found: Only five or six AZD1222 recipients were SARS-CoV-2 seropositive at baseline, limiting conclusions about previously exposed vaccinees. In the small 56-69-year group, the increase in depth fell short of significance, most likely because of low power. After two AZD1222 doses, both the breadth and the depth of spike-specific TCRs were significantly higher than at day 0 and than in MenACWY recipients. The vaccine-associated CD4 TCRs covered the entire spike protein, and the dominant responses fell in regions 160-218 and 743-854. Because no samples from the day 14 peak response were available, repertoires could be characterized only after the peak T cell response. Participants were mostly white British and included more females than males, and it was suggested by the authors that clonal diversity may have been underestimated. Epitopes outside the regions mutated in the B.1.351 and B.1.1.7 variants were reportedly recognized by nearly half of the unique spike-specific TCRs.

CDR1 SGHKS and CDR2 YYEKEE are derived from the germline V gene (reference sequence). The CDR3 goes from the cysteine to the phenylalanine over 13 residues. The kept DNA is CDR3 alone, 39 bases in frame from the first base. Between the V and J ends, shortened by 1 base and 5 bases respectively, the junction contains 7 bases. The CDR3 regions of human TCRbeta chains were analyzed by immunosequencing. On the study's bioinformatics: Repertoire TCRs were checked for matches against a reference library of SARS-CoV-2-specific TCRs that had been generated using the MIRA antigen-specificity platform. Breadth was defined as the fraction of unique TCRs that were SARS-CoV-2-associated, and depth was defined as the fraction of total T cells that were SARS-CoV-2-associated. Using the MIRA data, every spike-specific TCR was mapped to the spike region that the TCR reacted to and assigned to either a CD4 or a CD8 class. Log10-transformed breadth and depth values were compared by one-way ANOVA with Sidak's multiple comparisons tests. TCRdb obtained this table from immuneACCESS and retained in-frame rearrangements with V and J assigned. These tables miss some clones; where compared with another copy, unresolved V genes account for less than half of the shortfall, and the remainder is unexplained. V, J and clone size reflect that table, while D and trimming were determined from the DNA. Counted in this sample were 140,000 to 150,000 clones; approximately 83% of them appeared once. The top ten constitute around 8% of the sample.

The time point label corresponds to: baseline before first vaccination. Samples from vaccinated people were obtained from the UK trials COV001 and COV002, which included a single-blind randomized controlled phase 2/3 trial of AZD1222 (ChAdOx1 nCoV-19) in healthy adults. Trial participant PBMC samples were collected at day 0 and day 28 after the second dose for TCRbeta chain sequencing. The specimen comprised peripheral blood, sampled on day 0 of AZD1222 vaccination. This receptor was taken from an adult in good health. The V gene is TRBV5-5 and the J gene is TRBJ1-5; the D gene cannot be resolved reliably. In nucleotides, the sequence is TGTGCCAGCAGCTTGCTTTGGGATCAGCCCCAGCATTTT. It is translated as CASSLLWDQPQHF.